The source of this TCR beta chain is a study of blood T cell repertoires in COVID-19. Study-wide context: Spain, Italy and the United States supplied samples that represented acute and convalescent COVID-19. T cells, B-cell-depleted T cells, or PBMCs provided the cDNA or gDNA that served as material.

V was clipped by 6 bases and J by 4 bases; unmatched bases: 15. Germline V gene sequence: CDR1 ENHRY, CDR2 SYGVKD. The length of the CDR3 is 17 residues. Study processing details: It was from reference gene primer amplification that nucleated cell counts were estimated. Measured with immunoSEQ multiplex PCR; TCRdb has only the in-frame clones, and not every one. The DNA gave D and trimming, while V, J and clone size come from that table. This sample carries some 210,000 clones, around 91% of them seen once, and the ten largest clones take under 5.5%. The specimen sequenced was peripheral blood. The sequence was collected from a woman in her forties with acute or convalescent COVID-19. The chain has TRBV10-3 and TRBJ2-5; 9 bases agree with TRBD2. CDR3 bases: TGTGCCATCAGCCACGCCGCGAGCGGGGGGCCCGTAGAGACCCAGTACTTC. It is translated as CAISHAASGGPVETQYF.